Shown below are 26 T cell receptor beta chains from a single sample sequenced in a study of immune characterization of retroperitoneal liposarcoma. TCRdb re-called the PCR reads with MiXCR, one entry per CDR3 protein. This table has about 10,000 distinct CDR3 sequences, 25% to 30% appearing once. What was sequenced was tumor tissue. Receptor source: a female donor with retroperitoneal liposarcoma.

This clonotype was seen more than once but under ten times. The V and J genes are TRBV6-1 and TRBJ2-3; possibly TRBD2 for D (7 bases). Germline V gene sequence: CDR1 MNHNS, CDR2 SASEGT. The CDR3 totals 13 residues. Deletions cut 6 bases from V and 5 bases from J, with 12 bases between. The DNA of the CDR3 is TGTGCCAGCAGGGGGGGGGGGCTAGATACGCAGTATTTT. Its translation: CASRGGGLDTQYF.

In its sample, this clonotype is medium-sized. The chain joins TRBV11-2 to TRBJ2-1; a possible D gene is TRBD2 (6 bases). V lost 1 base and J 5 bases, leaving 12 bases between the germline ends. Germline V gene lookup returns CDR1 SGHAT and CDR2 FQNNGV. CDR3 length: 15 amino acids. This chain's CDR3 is CASSLGGTFNNEQFF. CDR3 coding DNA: TGTGCCAGCAGCTTAGGCGGGACTTTTAACAATGAGCAGTTCTTC.

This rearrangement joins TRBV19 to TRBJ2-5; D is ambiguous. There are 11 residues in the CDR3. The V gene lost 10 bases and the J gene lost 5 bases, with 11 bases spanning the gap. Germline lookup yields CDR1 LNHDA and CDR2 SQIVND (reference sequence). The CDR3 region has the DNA TGTGCCACCGAGCTGGGTGAGACCCAGTACTTC. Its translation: CATELGETQYF.

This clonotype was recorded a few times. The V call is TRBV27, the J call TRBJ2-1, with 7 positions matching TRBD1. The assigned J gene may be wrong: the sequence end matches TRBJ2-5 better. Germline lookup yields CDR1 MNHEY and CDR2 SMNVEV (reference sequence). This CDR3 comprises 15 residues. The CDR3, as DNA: TGTGCCAGCAGTTTATCGAAGGGGGCTGAGGAGACCCAGTACTTC. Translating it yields CASSLSKGAEETQYF.

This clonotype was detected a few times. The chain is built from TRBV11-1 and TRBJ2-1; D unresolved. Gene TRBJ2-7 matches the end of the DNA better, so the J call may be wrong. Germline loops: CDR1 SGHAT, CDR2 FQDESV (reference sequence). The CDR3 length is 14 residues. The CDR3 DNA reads TGTGCCAGCAGCTTGGTGATAGGGCATTACGAGCAGTACTTC. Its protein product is CASSLVIGHYEQYF.

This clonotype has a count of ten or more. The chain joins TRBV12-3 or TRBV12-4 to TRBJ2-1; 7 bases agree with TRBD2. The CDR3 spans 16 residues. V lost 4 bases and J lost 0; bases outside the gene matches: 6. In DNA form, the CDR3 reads TGTGCCAGCAGTTCTAGCGGAGGCCGCTCCTACAATGAGCAGTTCTTC. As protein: CASSSSGGRSYNEQFF.

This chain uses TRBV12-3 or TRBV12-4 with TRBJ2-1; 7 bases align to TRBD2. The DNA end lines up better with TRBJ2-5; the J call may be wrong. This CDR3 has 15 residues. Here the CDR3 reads CASSHIAGTKRTQYF. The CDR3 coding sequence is TGTGCCAGCAGTCATATAGCGGGTACTAAGAGAACCCAGTACTTC.

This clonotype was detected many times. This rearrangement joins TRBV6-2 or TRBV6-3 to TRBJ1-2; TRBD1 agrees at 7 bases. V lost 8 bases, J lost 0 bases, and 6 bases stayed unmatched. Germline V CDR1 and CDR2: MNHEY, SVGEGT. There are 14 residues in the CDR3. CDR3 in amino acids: CASCSGTANYGYTF. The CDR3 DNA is TGTGCCAGCTGTTCCGGGACAGCTAACTATGGCTACACCTTC.

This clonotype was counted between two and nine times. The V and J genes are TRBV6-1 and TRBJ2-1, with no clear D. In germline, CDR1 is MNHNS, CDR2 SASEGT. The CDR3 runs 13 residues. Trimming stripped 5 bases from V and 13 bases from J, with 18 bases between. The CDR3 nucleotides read TGTGCCAGCAGTTATAGGAACCAAGAGACCCAGTTCTTC. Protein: CASSYRNQETQFF.

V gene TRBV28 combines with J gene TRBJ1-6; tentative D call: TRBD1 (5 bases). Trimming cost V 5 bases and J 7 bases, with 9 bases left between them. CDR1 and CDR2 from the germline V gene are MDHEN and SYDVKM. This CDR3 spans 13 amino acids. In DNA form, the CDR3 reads TGTGCCAGCAGTATCAACAGGAATTCACCCCTCCACTTT. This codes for CASSINRNSPLHF.

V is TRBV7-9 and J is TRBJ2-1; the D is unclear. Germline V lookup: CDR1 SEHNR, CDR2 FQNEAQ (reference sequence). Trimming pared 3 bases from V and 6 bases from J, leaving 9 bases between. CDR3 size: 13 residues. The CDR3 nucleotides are TGTGCCAGCAGCTTTAGCCGGTTCAATGAGCAGTTCTTC. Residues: CASSFSRFNEQFF.

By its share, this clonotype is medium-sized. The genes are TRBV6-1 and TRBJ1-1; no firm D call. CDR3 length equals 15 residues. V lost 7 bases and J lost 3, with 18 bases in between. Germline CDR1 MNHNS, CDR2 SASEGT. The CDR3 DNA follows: TGTGCCAGCACCGAAGGGAAGATTCCTTACACTGAAGCTTTCTTT. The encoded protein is CASTEGKIPYTEAFF.

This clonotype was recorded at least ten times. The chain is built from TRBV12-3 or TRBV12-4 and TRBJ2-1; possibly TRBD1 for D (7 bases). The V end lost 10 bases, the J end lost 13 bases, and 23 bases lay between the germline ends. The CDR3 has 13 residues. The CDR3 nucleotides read TGTGCCACCCGCCAGGGGGAGGAGGAGACCCAGTTCTTC. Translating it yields CATRQGEEETQFF.

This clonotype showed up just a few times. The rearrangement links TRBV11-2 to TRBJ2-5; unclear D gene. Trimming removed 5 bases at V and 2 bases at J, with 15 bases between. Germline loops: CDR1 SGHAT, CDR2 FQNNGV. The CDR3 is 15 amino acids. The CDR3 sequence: CASSPGWGSQETQYF. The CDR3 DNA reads TGTGCCAGCAGCCCGGGCTGGGGAAGTCAAGAGACCCAGTACTTC.

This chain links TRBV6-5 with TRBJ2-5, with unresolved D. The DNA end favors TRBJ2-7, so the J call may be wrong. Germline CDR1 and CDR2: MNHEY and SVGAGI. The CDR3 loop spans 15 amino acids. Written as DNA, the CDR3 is TGTGCCAGCAGGGCACAAGCCGCCAGCTCCTACGAGCAGTACTTC. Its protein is CASRAQAASSYEQYF.

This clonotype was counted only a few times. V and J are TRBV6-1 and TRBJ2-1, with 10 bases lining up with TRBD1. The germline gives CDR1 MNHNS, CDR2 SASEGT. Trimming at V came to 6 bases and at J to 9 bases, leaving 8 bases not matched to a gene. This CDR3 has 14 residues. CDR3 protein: CASREDRGGSEQFF. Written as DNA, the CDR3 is TGTGCCAGCAGAGAGGACAGGGGGGGGAGTGAGCAGTTCTTC.

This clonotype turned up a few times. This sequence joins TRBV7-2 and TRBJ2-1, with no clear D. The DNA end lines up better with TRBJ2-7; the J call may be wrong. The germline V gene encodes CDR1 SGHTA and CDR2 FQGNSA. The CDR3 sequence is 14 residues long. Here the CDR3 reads CASSSPGQYNEQYF. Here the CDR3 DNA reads TGTGCCAGCAGCTCCCCCGGCCAATACAATGAGCAGTACTTC.

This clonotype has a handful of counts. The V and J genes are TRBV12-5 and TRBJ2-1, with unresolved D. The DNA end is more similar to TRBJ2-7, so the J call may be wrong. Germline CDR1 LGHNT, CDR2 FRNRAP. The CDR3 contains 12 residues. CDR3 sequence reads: CASGRIPNEQYF. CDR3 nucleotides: TGTGCTAGTGGCAGAATCCCAAATGAGCAGTACTTC.

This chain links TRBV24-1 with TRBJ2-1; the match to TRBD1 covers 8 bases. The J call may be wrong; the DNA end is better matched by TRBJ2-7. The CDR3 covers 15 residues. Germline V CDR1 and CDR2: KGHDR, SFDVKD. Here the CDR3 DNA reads TGTGCCACCAGTGATCCCGGGACAGGATACAATGAGCAGTACTTC. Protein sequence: CATSDPGTGYNEQYF.

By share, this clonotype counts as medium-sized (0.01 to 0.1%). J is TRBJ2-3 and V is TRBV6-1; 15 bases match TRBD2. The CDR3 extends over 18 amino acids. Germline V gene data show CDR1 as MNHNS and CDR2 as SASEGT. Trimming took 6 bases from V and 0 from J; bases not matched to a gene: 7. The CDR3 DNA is TGTGCCAGCAGACTGGGGACTAGCGGGAGGTCTAGCACAGATACGCAGTATTTT. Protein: CASRLGTSGRSSTDTQYF.

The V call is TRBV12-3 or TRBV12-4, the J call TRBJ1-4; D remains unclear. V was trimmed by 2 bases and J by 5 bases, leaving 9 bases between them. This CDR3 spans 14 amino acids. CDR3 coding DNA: TGTGCCAGCAGTTTAAGGGCGGCAAATGAAAAACTGTTTTTT. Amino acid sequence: CASSLRAANEKLFF.

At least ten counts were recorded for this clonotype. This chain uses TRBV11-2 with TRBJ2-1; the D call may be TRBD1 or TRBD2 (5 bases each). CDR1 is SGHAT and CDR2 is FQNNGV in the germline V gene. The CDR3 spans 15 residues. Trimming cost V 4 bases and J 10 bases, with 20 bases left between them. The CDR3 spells CASSSVWGSSYEQFF. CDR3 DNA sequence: TGTGCCAGCAGCTCCGTGTGGGGGAGCTCCTACGAGCAGTTCTTC.

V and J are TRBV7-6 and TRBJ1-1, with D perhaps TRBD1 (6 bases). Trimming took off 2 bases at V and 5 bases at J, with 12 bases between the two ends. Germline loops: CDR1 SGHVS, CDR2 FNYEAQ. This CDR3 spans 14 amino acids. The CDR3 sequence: CASSLQGGGTEAFF. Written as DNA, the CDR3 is TGTGCCAGCAGCTTACAAGGGGGGGGGACTGAAGCTTTCTTT.

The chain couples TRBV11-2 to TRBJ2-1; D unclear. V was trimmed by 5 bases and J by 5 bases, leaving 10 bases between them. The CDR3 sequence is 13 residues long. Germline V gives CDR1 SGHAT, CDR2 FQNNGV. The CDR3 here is CASSADIDNEQFF. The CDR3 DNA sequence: TGTGCCAGCAGCGCCGACATCGACAATGAGCAGTTCTTC.

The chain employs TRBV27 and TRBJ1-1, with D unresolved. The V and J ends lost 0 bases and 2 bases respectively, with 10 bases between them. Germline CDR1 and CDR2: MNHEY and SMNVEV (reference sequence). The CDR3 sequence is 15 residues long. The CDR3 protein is CASSLSKEGNTEAFF. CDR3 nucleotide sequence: TGTGCCAGCAGTTTATCGAAGGAGGGAAACACTGAAGCTTTCTTT.

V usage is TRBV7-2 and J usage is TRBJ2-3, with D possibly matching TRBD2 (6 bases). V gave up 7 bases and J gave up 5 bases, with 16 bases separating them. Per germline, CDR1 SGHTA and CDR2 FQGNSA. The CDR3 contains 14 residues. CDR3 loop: CASTFSGGVDTQYF. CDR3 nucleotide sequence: TGTGCCAGCACCTTTAGCGGAGGCGTAGATACGCAGTATTTT. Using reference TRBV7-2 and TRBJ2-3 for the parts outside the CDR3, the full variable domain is GAGVSQSPSNKVTEKGKDVELRCDPISGHTALYWYRQSLGQGLEFLIYFQGNSAPDKSGLPSDRFSAERTGGSVSTLTIQRTQQEDSAVYLCASTFSGGVDTQYFGPGTRLTVL.